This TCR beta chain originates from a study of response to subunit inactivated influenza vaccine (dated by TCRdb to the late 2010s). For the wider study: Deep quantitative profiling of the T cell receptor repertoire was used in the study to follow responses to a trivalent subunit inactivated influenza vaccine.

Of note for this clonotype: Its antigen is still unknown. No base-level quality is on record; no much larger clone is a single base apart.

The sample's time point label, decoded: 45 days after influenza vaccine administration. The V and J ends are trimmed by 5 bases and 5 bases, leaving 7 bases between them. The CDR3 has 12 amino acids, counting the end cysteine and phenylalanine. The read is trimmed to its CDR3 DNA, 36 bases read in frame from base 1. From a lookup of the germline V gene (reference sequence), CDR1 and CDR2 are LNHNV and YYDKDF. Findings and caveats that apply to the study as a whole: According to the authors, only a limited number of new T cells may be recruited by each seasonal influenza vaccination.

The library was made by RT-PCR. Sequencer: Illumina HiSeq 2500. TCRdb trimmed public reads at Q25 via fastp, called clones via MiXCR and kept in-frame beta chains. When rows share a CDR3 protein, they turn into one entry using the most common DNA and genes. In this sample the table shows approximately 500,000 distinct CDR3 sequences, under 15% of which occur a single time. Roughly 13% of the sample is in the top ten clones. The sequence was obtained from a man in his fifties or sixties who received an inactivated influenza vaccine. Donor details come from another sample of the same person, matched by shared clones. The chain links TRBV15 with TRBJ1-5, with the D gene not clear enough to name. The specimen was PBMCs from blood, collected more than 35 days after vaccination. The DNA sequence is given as TGTGCCACCAGCCAGAGATATCAGCCCCAGCATTTT. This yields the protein CATSQRYQPQHF.